A selection of T cell receptor beta chains follows, all from one sample in a study of CD8 T cells in ankylosing spondylitis. TCRdb re-called the 5' RACE reads through MiXCR, storing one row per CDR3 protein. The sample contains about 800,000 distinct CDR3 sequences, 12% of which appear only once. Sequencing used blood, either unsorted or a sorted T cell fraction (not recorded which). The receptors were gathered from a male donor with ankylosing spondylitis. Both conserved end residues are part of each CDR3. A D gene is named only where the DNA matches it firmly. Clone size is given for some rows only: seen once, a few or many times, or a class if the clone is expanded.

j_call d_call v_call clone_size cdr3_nt cdr3_aa
TRBJ2-7 - TRBV25-1 few TGTGCCAGCAGGAGCCGGGGGAGTGGGGAGCAGTACTTC CASRSRGSGEQYF
TRBJ2-2 - TRBV6-1 few TGTGCCAGCAGGCCCAGACTAGGAGGGAACACCGGGGAGCTGTTTTTT CASRPRLGGNTGELFF
TRBJ2-6 TRBD1 TRBV6-1 - TGTGCCAGCTACGAGACAGGGAGTGGGGCCAACGTCCTGACTTTC CASYETGSGANVLTF
TRBJ2-7 TRBD2 TRBV12-3/TRBV12-4 - TGTGCCAGCACCTTAGGCTCGACTAGCGGCGAGCAGTACTTC CASTLGSTSGEQYF
TRBJ1-5 - TRBV28 few TGTGCCAGCAGTTCCCCCACTGGGCGGTCTCAGCCCCAGCATTTT CASSSPTGRSQPQHF
TRBJ1-4 - TRBV7-7 many TGTGCTAGCAGTTCCGGCGAGATGGGGCAGGGACATGAAAAACTGTTTTTT CASSSGEMGQGHEKLFF
TRBJ2-1 TRBD2 TRBV20-1 many TGCAGTGCTCTAGCGGGGGCCGCCAATGAGCAGTTCTTC CSALAGAANEQFF
TRBJ2-2 TRBD1 TRBV5-1 - TGCGCCAGCAGCTTAGTGCCAATCGGACAGGGGGACACCGGGGAGCTGTTTTTT CASSLVPIGQGDTGELFF
TRBJ2-7 - TRBV5-1 many TGCGCCAGCAGCTGGGACACCTACTACGAGCAGTACTTC CASSWDTYYEQYF
TRBJ2-1 TRBD2 TRBV20-1 few TGCAGTGCTTTGTCGGCCTTAGCGGGGGCTTACAATGAGCAGTTCTTC CSALSALAGAYNEQFF
TRBJ2-1 TRBD2 TRBV20-1 - TGCAGTGCTAGATCCGTTAGCGGGGGATCCTACAATGAGCAGTTCTTC CSARSVSGGSYNEQFF
TRBJ1-1 TRBD1 TRBV5-1 - TGCGCCAGCAGCCGGGGACAGTCTGAAGCTTTCTTT CASSRGQSEAFF
TRBJ2-3 TRBD2 TRBV7-9 many TGTGCCAGCAGCTTAGCGTATAGCGGGGGACGCACAGATACGCAGTATTTT CASSLAYSGGRTDTQYF
TRBJ1-2 TRBD1 TRBV6-2/TRBV6-3 - TGTGCCAGCAGTTATCGGGACAGGGGGCGCGGCTACACCTTC CASSYRDRGRGYTF
TRBJ1-2 - TRBV20-1 few TGCAGTGCTGCCACTCCGGGACTCCCATATGGCTACACCTTC CSAATPGLPYGYTF
TRBJ2-6 - TRBV12-3/TRBV12-4 - TGTGCCAGCAGACAGGTCTCTGGGGCCAACGTCCTGACTTTC CASRQVSGANVLTF
TRBJ2-5 - TRBV20-1 many TGCAGTGCTAGGGGGGGCTTGGAGACCCAGTACTTC CSARGGLETQYF
TRBJ2-7 - TRBV12-5 - TGTGCTAGTGAACGGGTCCCCTCCTACGAGCAGTACTTC CASERVPSYEQYF
TRBJ2-7 - TRBV6-5 few TGTGCCAGCTGGCGGGCCTACTCCTACGAGCAGTACTTC CASWRAYSYEQYF
TRBJ1-4 - TRBV5-1 many TGCGCCAGCAGCGACAGTAGTAATGAAAAACTGTTTTTT CASSDSSNEKLFF
TRBJ2-5 TRBD1 TRBV6-1 many TGTGCCAGCAGTGGACAGGGGATGTCGGAGACCCAGTACTTC CASSGQGMSETQYF
TRBJ2-7 - TRBV4-3 many TGCGCCAGCAGCCTAGATGGGCTGTTGCAGTACTTC CASSLDGLLQYF
TRBJ2-1 - TRBV7-9 few TGTGCCAGCAGCTTAGGTGGCCCCAGCGAGCAGTTCTTC CASSLGGPSEQFF
TRBJ2-1 TRBD2 TRBV6-1 - TGTGCCAGCTTAGGGACTAACTACAATGAGCAGTTCTTC CASLGTNYNEQFF
TRBJ1-1 - TRBV28 few TGTGCCAGCGAATCTTTTTTTTCAGCCACTGAAGCTTTCTTT CASESFFSATEAFF
TRBJ2-7 - TRBV24-1 few TGTGCCACCAGTGATAACGGGGTACCCTACGAGCAGTACTTC CATSDNGVPYEQYF
TRBJ2-1 - TRBV5-1 many TGCGCCAGCAGCTTGTACAAGAGCTCCTACAATGAGCAGTTCTTC CASSLYKSSYNEQFF
TRBJ1-3 - TRBV5-6 few TGTGCCACAGCGGGGGTCTCTGGAAACACCATATATTTT CATAGVSGNTIYF
TRBJ2-5 - TRBV20-1 - TGCAGTGCTAGAGATCTTCTCGGGGCGAGGGAGACCCAGTACTTC CSARDLLGARETQYF
TRBJ2-7 TRBD2 TRBV7-2 many TGTGCCAGCAGCTTAGTGTCGGGCGGGAGCTACGAGCAGTACTTC CASSLVSGGSYEQYF
TRBJ2-2 - TRBV6-5 - TGTGCCAGCAGTTACTTGAGATCCGGGGAGCTGTTTTTT CASSYLRSGELFF
TRBJ2-7 TRBD1 TRBV12-3/TRBV12-4 few TGTGCCAGCAGTTTAGGGGACAGGGATTTAGACGAGCAGTACTTC CASSLGDRDLDEQYF
TRBJ2-1 TRBD2 TRBV20-1 - TGCAGTGCTAGGGCTCATGGCAGCGGGATATACAATGAGCAGTTCTTC CSARAHGSGIYNEQFF
TRBJ2-6 TRBD1 TRBV20-1 few TGCAGTGCTAACATAGGGACAGGCCATTTCTCTGGGGCCAACGTCCTGACTTTC CSANIGTGHFSGANVLTF
TRBJ2-2 TRBD2 TRBV4-3 few TGCGCCAGCAGCCAACTAGCGGCGTACACCGGGGAGCTGTTTTTT CASSQLAAYTGELFF
TRBJ2-7 - TRBV4-3 few TGCGCCAGCAGCCAGGGAGGGGGCCCAAGCTCCTACGAGCAGTACTTC CASSQGGGPSSYEQYF
TRBJ2-2 - TRBV29-1 - TGCAGCGCCAAATGGGCCAGCGCGAACACCGGGGAGCTGTTTTTT CSAKWASANTGELFF
TRBJ2-7 - TRBV6-1 - TGTGCCAGCAGTGAAAGTCTCTACGAGCAGTACTTC CASSESLYEQYF
TRBJ2-7 TRBD2 TRBV12-3/TRBV12-4 - TGTGCCAGCAGCTTTGGACTAGCGGGGAACTACGAGCAGTACTTC CASSFGLAGNYEQYF
TRBJ2-3 - TRBV7-2 - TGTGCCAGCAGCCAGTTCAAAGATACGCAGTATTTT CASSQFKDTQYF
TRBJ2-2 - TRBV6-5 few TGTGCCAGCAGTTACTCGCTCTGGGGCGGGGAGCTGTTTTTT CASSYSLWGGELFF
TRBJ2-1 TRBD1 TRBV24-1 many TGTGCCACCAGTGATCCCGGACAGGGTGGGTACAATGAGCAGTTCTTC CATSDPGQGGYNEQFF
TRBJ1-2 - TRBV7-2 many TGTGCCAGCAGCCGAACGGACACCACTAACTATGGCTACACCTTC CASSRTDTTNYGYTF
TRBJ1-1 - TRBV18 - TGTGCCAGCTCACCCTTCGGGGTGATCACTGAAGCTTTCTTT CASSPFGVITEAFF
TRBJ2-2 - TRBV5-1 - TGCGCCAGCACCTTTTCGGGAACCGGGGAGCTGTTTTTT CASTFSGTGELFF
TRBJ2-7 TRBD2 TRBV6-2/TRBV6-3 few TGTGCCAGCATTATAGCGGGAGGGAGCTCCTACGAGCAGTACTTC CASIIAGGSSYEQYF
TRBJ1-1 - TRBV20-1 few TGCAGTGCCTGTCGGGGCCTCGACACTGAAGCTTTCTTT CSACRGLDTEAFF
TRBJ2-1 TRBD1 TRBV28 many TGTGCCAGCAGCAGGGGGCTGTACAATGAGCAGTTCTTC CASSRGLYNEQFF
TRBJ2-7 - TRBV4-3 - TGCGCCAGCAGCCAAGATCTGCGAGGACCCTTTGGGGAGCAGTACTTC CASSQDLRGPFGEQYF
TRBJ1-2 - TRBV20-1 many TGCAGTGGGGAGGACAGTGGGACCAACTATGGCTACACCTTC CSGEDSGTNYGYTF